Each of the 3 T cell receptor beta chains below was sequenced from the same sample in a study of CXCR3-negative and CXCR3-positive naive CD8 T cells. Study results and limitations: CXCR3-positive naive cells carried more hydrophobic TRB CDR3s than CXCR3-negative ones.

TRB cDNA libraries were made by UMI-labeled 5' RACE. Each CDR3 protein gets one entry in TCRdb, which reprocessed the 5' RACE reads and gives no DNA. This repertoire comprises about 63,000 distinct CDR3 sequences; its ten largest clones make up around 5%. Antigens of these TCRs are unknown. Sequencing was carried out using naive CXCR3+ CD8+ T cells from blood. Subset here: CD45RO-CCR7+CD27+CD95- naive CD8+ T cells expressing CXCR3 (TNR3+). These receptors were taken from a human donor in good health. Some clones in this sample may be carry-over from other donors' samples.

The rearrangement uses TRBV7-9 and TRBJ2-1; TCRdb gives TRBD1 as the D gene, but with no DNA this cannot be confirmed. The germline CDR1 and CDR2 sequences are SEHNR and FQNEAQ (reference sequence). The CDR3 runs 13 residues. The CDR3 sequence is CASSYRWGDEQFF.

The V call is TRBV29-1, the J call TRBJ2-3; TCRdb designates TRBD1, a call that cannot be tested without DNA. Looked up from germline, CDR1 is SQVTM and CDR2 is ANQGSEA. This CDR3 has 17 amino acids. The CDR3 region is CSVRPLDRGFITDTQYF.

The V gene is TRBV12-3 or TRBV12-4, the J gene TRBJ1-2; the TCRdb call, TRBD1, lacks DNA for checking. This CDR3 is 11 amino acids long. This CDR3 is CASSSTGGYTF.